This T cell receptor beta chain came from a study of blood T cell repertoires in COVID-19 (dated by TCRdb to the early 2020s). With regard to the full study: Samples covering the acute and convalescent phases of COVID-19 were provided by collaborators in the United States, Italy and Spain. The prospective study material was composed of cDNA or gDNA derived from T cells, B-cell-depleted T cells, or PBMCs. The dataset comprised deeply sampled blood TCRbeta repertoires from subjects exposed to, actively infected with, or recovered from COVID-19. The repertoires were released in a freely available public database intended as a resource for research on the immune response to SARS-CoV-2. The samples were drawn from two sources: the first 160 participants of the ongoing ImmuneRACE study, and fewer than 1,500 subjects contributed by 6 global collaborators. A de-identified subject ID, COVID-19 status, age in years and sex were almost always included in the sample metadata. Where available, HLA class I and class II types were obtained from metadata supplied by the sample provider rather than from assay-based typing.

Concerning this clone itself: This clone's antigen is unknown. Base qualities are not recorded, but no much larger clone differs from it by a single base.

Study-wide findings and limitations: The quantity of clinical and demographic metadata differed by source and by participant and was supplied without curation.

Enrolling through a virtual design, the prospective study's participants ranged in age from roughly 18 to 89 years and lived across roughly 23 United States geographic areas. Cohort assignment in the prospective study relied on participant-reported clinical history from a screening survey and a study questionnaire. For ImmuneRACE Cohort 3, a participant was defined as recovered based on two consecutive negative NP/OP PCR tests, clearance by a healthcare professional, or resolution of symptoms. In the prospective study, whole blood, serum and a nasopharyngeal or oropharyngeal swab were collected from each participant by mobile phlebotomists. Participants in the prospective study had the option to provide additional blood draws and questionnaires over an approximately 2-month period. Before DNA extraction, prospective study blood samples were shipped either frozen or at room temperature. TCRbeta CDR3 regions were amplified from genomic DNA using the immunoSEQ Assay, a bias-controlled multiplex PCR. The original methods were these. Within the assay, amplification of reference gene primers was used to estimate how many nucleated cells each sample contained. To quantify the absolute abundance of each unique TCRbeta CDR3 rearrangement, sequence reads were collapsed and filtered. For each sample, productive Simpson clonality was calculated as the square root of Simpson's diversity index over productive rearrangements. TCRdb mirrors the immuneACCESS table, restricted to in-frame sequences. Some clones are absent from its copies; in checked studies, under half trace to an unresolved V gene, and the reason for the others is unknown. That table supplies the V and J calls and clone size; D and trimming were determined from the DNA. Across this sample there are 150,000 or so clones, with roughly 88% seen only once. Together, the top ten hold around 7% of the sample.

The sequence came from a woman aged 50 to 60 who had recovered from COVID-19. The sample consisted of PBMCs or T cells enriched from blood (not recorded which).

Here the CDR3 is given as CASSYSPGANTIYF. The DNA sequence reads TGTGCCAGCAGTTACTCTCCAGGGGCAAACACCATATATTTT. The chain is encoded by TRBV6-5 joined to TRBJ1-3; the D segment could be TRBD1, given 6 matching bases. The cysteine opens and the phenylalanine closes a CDR3 of 14 amino acids. Only the CDR3 part of the read is kept: 42 bases, read in frame from the first base. Deletion took 0 bases off V and 6 bases off J, with a span of 9 bases between the germline ends. CDR1 MNHEY and CDR2 SVGAGI were looked up in the germline V gene.